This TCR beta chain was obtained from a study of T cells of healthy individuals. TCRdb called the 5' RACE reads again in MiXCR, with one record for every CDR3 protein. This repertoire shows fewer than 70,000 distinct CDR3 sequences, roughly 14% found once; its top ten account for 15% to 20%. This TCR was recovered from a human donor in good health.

CDR3 nucleotides: TGTGCCAGCAGTTACGAGGTTTACGAGCAGTACTTC. Protein: CASSYEVYEQYF. The chain links TRBV6-6 to TRBJ2-7; the D is unclear. V was clipped by 2 bases and J by 4 bases, with 6 bases between them. Germline CDR1 MNHNY, CDR2 SVGAGI (reference sequence). The CDR3 is made up of 12 amino acids.